A single T cell receptor (beta chain) is shown here with its context. Many counts were recorded for this clonotype. The target of this receptor is not known. No much larger clone is present one base from it, and per-base qualities are unavailable. TCR beta VDJ combination and CDR3 sequence profiling used genomic DNA as the template. An Illumina HiSeq 2000 was the platform used for TCR repertoire sequencing. Turning to the authors' computational methods: TRBV/TRBJ rearrangement plots, CDR3 size and DJ length profiles, and Simpson's diversity index were used to assess repertoires. Whichever DNA sequence was most abundant in the deep sequencing data was defined as the immunodominant clone. CDR3 amino acid sequences were checked for sharing across subjects and were also compared against the VDJdb database and published repertoires. TCRdb cleaned the public reads at Q25 with fastp, built clones with MiXCR and kept in-frame beta chains. A single entry per CDR3 protein holds the most common genes and DNA from its merged rows. TCRdb's processing, not the authors', yielded these V and J calls. Within this sample are under 250,000 distinct CDR3 sequences, with about 62% of them counted one time only. The top ten clones comprise around 60% of the sample.

The sample is drawn from a study of CD8+CD57+ T cells in acquired aplastic anemia (dated by TCRdb to the late 2010s). Background for the entire study: DNA extracted from sorted CD4+ and CD8+ cells had a mean of around 3.3 ug, with a range of roughly 0.17 to 30 ug. CD8+CD57+ expansion was defined as frequency above the mean frequency observed in healthy subjects. Broad study findings and their caveats: CD8+ Simpson's diversity did not differ significantly between patients and healthy controls (P=0.060). Around 27 CD8+ CDR3 sequences were found in both patients and controls but appeared to be highly expressed in patients and within the immunodominant clones of the patients.

The patients picked for sequencing were ones in whom flow cytometry had shown an expansion of CD8+CD57+ cells. Severe acquired aplastic anemia was diagnosed in all patients according to International Study of Aplastic Anemia and Agranulocytosis and Camitta criteria. Patients had received no therapy at the time of blood sampling. In the study, sorted CD4+ and CD8+ blood T cells from patients with severe aplastic anemia and from healthy subjects underwent deep sequencing of TCR repertoires. In the USA, patient enrollment took place under clinicaltrials.gov protocols 00001620, 01623167, 00001397, 00071045, 00081523 and 00961064. Ficoll-Paque density gradient centrifugation was used to isolate peripheral blood mononuclear cells. Before DNA was extracted, CD4+ and CD8+ T cells were sorted using either FACS or magnetic beads. Ends trimmed: V by 1 base, J by 4 bases; bases unmatched to a gene: 6. CDR3 length: 15 amino acids, cysteine to phenylalanine. The read is trimmed to its CDR3 DNA, 45 bases read in frame from base 1.

The chain was built from TRBV12-3 or TRBV12-4 and TRBJ2-7, and 8 junctional nucleotides match TRBD2. Sequenced: sorted CD4+, CD8+, or CD8+CD57+ T cells (not recorded which) from PBMCs. This clonotype was obtained from a human donor with aplastic anemia. The DNA is as follows: TGTGCCAGCAGTTTAGAGGGGCCGGGAGGGTACGAGCAGTACTTC. This encodes CASSLEGPGGYEQYF.